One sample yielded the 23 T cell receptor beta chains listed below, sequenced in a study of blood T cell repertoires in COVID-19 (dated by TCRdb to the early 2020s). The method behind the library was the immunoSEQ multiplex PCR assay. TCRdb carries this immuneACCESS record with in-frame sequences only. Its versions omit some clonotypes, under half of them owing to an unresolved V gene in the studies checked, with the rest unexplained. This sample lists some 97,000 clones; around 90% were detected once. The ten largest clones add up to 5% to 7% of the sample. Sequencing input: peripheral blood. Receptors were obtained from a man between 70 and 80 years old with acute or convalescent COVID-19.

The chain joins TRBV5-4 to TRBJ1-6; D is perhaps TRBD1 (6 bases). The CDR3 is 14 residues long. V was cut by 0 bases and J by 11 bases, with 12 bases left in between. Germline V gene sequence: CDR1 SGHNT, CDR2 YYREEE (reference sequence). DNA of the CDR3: TGTGCCAGCAGCTTGGAACAGGGAGCTACACCCCTCCACTTT. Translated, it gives CASSLEQGATPLHF. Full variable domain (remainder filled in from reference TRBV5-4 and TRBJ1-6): ETGVTQSPTHLIKTRGQQVTLRCSSQSGHNTVSWYQQALGQGPQFIFQYYREEENGRGNFPPRFSGLQFPNYSSELNVNALELDDSALYLCASSLEQGATPLHFGNGTRLTVT.

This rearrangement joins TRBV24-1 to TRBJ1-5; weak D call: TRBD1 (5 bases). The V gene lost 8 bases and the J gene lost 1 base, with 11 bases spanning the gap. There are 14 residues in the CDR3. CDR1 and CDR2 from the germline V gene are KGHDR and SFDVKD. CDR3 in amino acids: CATTRVGSNQPQHF. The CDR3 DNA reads TGTGCCACCACCAGGGTTGGCAGCAATCAGCCCCAGCATTTT.

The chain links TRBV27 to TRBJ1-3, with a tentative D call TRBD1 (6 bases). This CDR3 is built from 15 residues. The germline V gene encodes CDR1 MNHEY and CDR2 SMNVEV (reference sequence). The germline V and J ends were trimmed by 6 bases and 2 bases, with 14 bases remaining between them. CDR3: CASSPLTGPGNTIYF. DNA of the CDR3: TGTGCCAGCAGCCCATTGACAGGCCCTGGAAACACCATATATTTT.

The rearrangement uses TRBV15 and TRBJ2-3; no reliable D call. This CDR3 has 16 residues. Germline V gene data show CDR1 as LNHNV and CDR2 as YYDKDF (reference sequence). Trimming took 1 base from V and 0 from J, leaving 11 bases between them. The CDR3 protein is CATSRGGSVSTDTQYF. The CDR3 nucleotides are TGTGCCACCAGCAGAGGCGGCAGCGTTAGCACAGATACGCAGTATTTT.

The CDR3 here is CASSFGHGSPLFDEQFF. CDR3 in DNA: TGTGCCAGCAGCTTTGGGCACGGGAGCCCCTTATTCGATGAGCAGTTCTTC. The chain links TRBV11-2 to TRBJ2-1, with a tentative D call TRBD2 (6 bases). CDR1 is SGHAT and CDR2 is FQNNGV in the germline V gene. V lost 3 bases and J 8 bases, leaving 23 bases between the germline ends. This CDR3 contains 17 residues.

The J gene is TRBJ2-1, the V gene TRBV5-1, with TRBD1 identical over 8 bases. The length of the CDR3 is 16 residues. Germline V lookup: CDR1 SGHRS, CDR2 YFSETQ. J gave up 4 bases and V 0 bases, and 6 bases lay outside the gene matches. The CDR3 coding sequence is TGCGCCAGCAGCTTGGTGGGGACAGGCTCATACAATGAGCAGTTCTTC. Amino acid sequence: CASSLVGTGSYNEQFF. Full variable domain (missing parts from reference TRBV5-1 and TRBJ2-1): KAGVTQTPRYLIKTRGQQVTLSCSPISGHRSVSWYQQTPGQGLQFLFEYFSETQRNKGNFPGRFSGRQFSNSRSEMNVSTLELGDSALYLCASSLVGTGSYNEQFFGPGTRLTVL.

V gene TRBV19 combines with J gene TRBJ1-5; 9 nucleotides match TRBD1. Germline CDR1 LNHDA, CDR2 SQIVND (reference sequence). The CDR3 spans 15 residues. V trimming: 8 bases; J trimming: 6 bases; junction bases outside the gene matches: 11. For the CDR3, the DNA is TGTGCCAGTCTTATGGTCGGGACAGGGTTTCAGCCCCAGCATTTT. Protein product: CASLMVGTGFQPQHF.

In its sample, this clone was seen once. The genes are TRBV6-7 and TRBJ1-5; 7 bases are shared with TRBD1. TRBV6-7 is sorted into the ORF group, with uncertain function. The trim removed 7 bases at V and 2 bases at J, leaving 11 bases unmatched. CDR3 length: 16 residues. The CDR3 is CASTPGGGFGNQPQHF. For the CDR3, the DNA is TGTGCCAGCACCCCTGGAGGGGGCTTCGGCAATCAGCCCCAGCATTTT.

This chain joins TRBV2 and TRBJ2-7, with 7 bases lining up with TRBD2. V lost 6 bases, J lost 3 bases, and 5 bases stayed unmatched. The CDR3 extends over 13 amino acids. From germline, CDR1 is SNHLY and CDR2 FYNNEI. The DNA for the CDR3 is TGTGCCAGCAGGCCCGGGACTAACTACGAGCAGTACTTC. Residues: CASRPGTNYEQYF.

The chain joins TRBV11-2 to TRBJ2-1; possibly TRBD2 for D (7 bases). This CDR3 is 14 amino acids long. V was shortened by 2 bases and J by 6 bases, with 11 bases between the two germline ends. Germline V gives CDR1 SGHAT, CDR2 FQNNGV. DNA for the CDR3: TGTGCCAGCAGCTTAACGGGGGGCGTCAATGAGCAGTTCTTC. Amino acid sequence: CASSLTGGVNEQFF.

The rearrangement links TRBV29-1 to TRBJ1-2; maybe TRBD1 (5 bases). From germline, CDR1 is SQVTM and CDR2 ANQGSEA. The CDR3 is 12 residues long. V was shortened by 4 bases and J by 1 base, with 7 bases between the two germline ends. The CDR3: CSVVGLNYGYTF. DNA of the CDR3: TGCAGCGTTGTGGGACTTAACTATGGCTACACCTTC.

CDR3 region: CASSTLPTASNSPLHF. The CDR3 bases are TGTGCCAGTAGTACTTTACCGACTGCCAGCAATTCACCCCTCCACTTT. V usage is TRBV19 and J usage is TRBJ1-6; D is unclear. CDR3 length equals 16 residues. V lost 4 bases and J 7 bases, leaving 17 bases between the germline ends. From germline, CDR1 is LNHDA and CDR2 SQIVND (reference sequence).

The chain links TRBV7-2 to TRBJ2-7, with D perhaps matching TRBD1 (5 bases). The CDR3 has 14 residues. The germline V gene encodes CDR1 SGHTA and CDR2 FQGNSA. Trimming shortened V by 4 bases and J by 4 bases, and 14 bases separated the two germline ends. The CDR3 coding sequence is TGTGCCAGCAGCTCCAGGGCGCGCCCTTACGAGCAGTACTTC. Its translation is CASSSRARPYEQYF.

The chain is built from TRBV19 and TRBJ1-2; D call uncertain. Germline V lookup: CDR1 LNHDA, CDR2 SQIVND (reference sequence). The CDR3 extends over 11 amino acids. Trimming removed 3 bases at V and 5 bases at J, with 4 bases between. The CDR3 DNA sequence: TGTGCCAGTAGTATTAATTATGGCTACACCTTC. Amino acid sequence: CASSINYGYTF. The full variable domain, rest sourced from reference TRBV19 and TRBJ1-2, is DGGITQSPKYLFRKEGQNVTLSCEQNLNHDAMYWYRQDPGQGLRLIYYSQIVNDFQKGDIAEGYSVSREKKESFPLTVTSAQKNPTAFYLCASSINYGYTFGSGTRLTVV.

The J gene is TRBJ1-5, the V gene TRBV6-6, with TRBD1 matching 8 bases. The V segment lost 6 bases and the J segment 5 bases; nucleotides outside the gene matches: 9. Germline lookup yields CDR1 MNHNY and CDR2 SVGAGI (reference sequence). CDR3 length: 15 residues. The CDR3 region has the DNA TGTGCCAGCAGCCCCGAGGGACAGGACGATCAGCCCCAGCATTTT. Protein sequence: CASSPEGQDDQPQHF.

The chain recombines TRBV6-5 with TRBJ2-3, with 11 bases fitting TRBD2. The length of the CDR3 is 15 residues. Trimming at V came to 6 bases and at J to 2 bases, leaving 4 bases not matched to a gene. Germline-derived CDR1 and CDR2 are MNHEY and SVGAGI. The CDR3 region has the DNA TGTGCCAGCAGAGTAGCGGGGGGGGTCACAGATACGCAGTATTTT. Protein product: CASRVAGGVTDTQYF.

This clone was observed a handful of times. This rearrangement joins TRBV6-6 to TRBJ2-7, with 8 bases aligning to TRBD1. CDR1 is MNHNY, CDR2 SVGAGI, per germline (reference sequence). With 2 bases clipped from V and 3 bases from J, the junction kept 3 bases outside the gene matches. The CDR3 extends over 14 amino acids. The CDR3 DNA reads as TGTGCCAGCAGTTACGGGACAGGTTTCTACGAGCAGTACTTC. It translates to CASSYGTGFYEQYF.

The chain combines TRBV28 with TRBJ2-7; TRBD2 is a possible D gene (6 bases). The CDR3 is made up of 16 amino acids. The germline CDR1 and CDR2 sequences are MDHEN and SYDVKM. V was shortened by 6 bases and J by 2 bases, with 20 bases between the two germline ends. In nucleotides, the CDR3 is TGTGCCAGCAGCCCTGGGGGAGGCGGGGCTCCCTACGAGCAGTACTTC. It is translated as CASSPGGGGAPYEQYF.

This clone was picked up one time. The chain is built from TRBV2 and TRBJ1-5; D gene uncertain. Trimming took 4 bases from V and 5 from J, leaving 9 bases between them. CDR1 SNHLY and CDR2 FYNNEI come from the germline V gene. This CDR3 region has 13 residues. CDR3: CASSARVHQPQHF. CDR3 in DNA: TGTGCCAGCAGTGCGAGGGTTCATCAGCCCCAGCATTTT.

CDR3 region: CASAGQHTGELFF. CDR3 coding DNA: TGTGCCAGCGCCGGACAGCACACCGGGGAGCTGTTTTTT. This chain joins TRBV9 and TRBJ2-2, with a possible D match to TRBD1 (6 bases). V dropped 7 bases and J dropped 3 bases, with 10 bases sitting between them. Looked up from germline, CDR1 is SGDLS and CDR2 is YYNGEE. The CDR3 is 13 amino acids.

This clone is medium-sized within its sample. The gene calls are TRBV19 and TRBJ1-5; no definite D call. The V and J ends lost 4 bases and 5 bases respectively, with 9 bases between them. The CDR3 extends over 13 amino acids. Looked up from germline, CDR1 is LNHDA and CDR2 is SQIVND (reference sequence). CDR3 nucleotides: TGTGCCAGTAGTAGGGGAGATCATCAGCCCCAGCATTTT. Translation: CASSRGDHQPQHF.

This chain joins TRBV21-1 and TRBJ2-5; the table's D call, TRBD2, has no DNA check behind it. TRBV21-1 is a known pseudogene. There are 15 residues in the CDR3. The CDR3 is CASSKVGGFKETQYF. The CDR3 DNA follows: TGTGCCAGCAGCAAAGTAGGCGGATTCAAAGAGACCCAGTACTTC.

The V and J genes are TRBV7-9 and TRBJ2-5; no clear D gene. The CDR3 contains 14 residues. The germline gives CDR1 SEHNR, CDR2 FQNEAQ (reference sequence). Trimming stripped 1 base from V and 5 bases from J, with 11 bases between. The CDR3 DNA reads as TGTGCCAGCAGCTTAGGTTTAGCAAGGGAGACCCAGTACTTC. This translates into CASSLGLARETQYF. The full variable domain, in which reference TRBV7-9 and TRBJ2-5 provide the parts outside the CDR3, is DTGVSQNPRHKITKRGQNVTFRCDPISEHNRLYWYRQTLGQGPEFLTYFQNEAQLEKSRLLSDRFSAERPKGSFSTLEIQRTEQGDSAMYLCASSLGLARETQYFGPGTRLLVL.